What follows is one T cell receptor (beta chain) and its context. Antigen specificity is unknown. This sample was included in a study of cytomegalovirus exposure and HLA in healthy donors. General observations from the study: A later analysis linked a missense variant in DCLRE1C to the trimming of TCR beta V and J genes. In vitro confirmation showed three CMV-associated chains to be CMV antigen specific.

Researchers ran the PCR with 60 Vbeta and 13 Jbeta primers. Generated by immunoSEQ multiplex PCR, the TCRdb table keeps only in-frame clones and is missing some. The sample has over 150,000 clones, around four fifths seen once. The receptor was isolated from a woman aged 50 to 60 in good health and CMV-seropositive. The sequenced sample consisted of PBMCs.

The CDR3 sequence: CASSEPFRVGNYGYTF. CDR3 DNA sequence: TGTGCCAGCAGTGAGCCTTTCAGGGTGGGAAACTATGGCTACACCTTC. The V gene is TRBV2, the J gene TRBJ1-2, with D possibly being TRBD1 (5 bases). In germline, CDR1 is SNHLY, CDR2 FYNNEI. V gave up 3 bases and J gave up 2 bases, with 16 bases separating them. The CDR3 length is 16 residues.